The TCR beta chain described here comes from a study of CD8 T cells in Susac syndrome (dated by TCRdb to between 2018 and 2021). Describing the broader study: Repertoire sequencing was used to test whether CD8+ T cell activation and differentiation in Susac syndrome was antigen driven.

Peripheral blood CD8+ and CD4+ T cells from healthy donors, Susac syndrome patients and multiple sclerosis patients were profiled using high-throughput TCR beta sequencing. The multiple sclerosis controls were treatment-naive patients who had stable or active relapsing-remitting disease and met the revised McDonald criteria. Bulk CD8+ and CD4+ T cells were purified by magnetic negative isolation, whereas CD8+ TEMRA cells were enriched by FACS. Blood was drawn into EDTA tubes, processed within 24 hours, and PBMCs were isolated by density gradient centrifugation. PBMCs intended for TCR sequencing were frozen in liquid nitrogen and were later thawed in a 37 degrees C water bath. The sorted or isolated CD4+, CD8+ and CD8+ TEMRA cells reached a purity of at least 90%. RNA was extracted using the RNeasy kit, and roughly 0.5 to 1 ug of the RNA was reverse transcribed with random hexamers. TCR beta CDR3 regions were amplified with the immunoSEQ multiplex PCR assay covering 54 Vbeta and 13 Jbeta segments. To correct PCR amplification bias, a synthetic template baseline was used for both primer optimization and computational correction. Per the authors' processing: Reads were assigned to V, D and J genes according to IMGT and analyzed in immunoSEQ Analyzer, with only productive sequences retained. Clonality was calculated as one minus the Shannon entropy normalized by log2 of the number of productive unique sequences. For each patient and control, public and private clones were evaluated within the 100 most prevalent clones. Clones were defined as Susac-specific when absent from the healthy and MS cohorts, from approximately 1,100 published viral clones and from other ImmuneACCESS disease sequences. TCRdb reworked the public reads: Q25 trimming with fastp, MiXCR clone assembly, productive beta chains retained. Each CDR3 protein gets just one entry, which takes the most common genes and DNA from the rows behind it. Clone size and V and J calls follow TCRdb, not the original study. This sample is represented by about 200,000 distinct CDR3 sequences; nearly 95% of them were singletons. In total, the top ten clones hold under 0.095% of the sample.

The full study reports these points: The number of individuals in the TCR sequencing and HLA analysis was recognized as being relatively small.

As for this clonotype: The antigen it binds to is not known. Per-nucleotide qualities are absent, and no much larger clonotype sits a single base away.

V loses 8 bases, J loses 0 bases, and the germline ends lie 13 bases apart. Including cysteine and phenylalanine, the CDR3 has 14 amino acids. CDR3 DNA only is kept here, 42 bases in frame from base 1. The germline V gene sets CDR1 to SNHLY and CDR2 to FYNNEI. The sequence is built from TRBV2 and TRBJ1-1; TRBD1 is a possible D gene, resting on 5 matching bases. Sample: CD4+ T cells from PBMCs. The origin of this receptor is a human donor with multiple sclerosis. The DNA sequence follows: TGTGCCAGCTGGAGGGACCCGATGAACACTGAAGCTTTCTTT. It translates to CASWRDPMNTEAFF.